This entry concerns a single T cell receptor beta chain. The record originates from a study of blood T cell repertoires in COVID-19. The V end was cut by 2 bases, the J end by 10 bases, with 24 bases between. There are 17 residues in the CDR3. Germline V gives CDR1 MNHEY, CDR2 SMNVEV (reference sequence). The table came from immunoSEQ multiplex PCR; TCRdb's copy has only in-frame clones and leaves some out. The sample carries 190,000 or so clones, about 80% recorded once. The sequence was obtained from a man between 35 and 55 years old who had recovered from COVID-19. V gene TRBV27 combines with J gene TRBJ2-1; tentatively, D is TRBD1 (5 bases). Sequencing was performed on PBMCs or T cells enriched from blood (not recorded which). The DNA of the CDR3 is TGTGCCAGCAGTTTAATGGCGCAGGGTGGCCAAAATGGAGAGCAGTTCTTC. Its protein product is CASSLMAQGGQNGEQFF.